This T cell receptor (beta chain) was retrieved from a study of T-cell memory formation after mild COVID-19 (dated by TCRdb to the early 2020s). The study in broad terms: TCR sequence clusters from the two donors were largely donor specific. Two young, previously healthy adult volunteers, one female and one male, were included in the cohort. In a couple of donors, T-cell clones that expanded and contracted after mild COVID-19 were followed by sequencing TCRalpha and TCRbeta repertoires longitudinally.

The CDR3 has 20 amino acids, counting the end cysteine and phenylalanine. The retained sequence is limited to the CDR3, 60 bases, with the frame set at the first base. The germline V and J ends show losses of 0 bases and 0 bases respectively, and no gene match explains 12 bases of the junction. The germline V gene supplies CDR1 LGHNA and CDR2 YSLEER. Overall results and qualifications from the work: Contracting CD4+ clones appeared mostly in the CM and EM memory subsets, whereas CD8+ clones were enriched in EMRA. The second-wave clones that peaked on day 37 were not confirmed to be SARS-CoV-2 specific. Clones that contracted from day 15 to 85 showed balanced CD4/CD8 phenotypes, whereas a second wave of clones that expanded from day 15 to 37 leaned towards CD4+. Some responding clones were detected in pre-infection memory, suggesting pre-existing cross-reactive memory T cells joined the SARS-CoV-2 response. The study covered only a couple of mild cases, and larger cohorts including severe cases with pre-infection samples were considered necessary.

Ficoll-Paque density gradient centrifugation was the method used to isolate PBMCs. Data came from an Illumina NovaSeq 6000. TCRalpha and TCRbeta cDNA libraries were built by 5'RACE with constant-segment primers, adding sample barcodes and unique molecular identifiers. Trizol reagent was used to extract RNA from every sample. The libraries were amplified in two PCR steps, and the second step added a second sample barcode and Illumina TruSeq adapters. Sequencing of the libraries was done on an Illumina NovaSeq, producing 2 x 150 bp paired-end reads. Per the source publication's procedure: Reads were demultiplexed and collapsed into UMI-guided consensus sequences with migec v1.2.7. Using mixcr v2.1.11, the UMI consensuses were aligned to TRA and TRB V and J templates and assembled into clonotypes. A clonotype was counted as expanded or contracted only if both edgeR and NoisET called the change significant, with noise models trained on biological replicates. For edgeR calls, the cutoffs were a false discovery rate-adjusted p below 0.01 and a log2 fold-change threshold of 1. As an exploratory analysis of dynamics, PCA with hierarchical clustering was applied to max-normalized trajectories of the 1000 most abundant clonotypes. The CD4 or CD8 phenotype of responding clones was assigned using the separately sequenced CD4+ and CD8+ repertoires. TCRdb took the public reads, trimmed them with fastp at Q25, ran MiXCR for clone calling and kept in-frame beta chains. Each entry is one CDR3 protein sequence, shown with its most common DNA and genes. It is TCRdb's table, rather than the study itself, that gives the V and J calls and clone size. Across this sample there are roughly 150,000 distinct CDR3 sequences, with 14% to 15% seen only once. The top ten clones comprise around 28% of the sample.

A word on this clonotype: This receptor's antigen is unknown. No base qualities exist here, and no much larger clone lies one base off it.

The TCR originated in an adult woman who had mild COVID-19 (a few samples of this study predate the infection). The sample titles of this study are shuffled in the database, so cell type and time point are left out; the donor was told from shared clones. Source material: PBMCs or a T cell subset sorted from them (not recorded which). The chain employs TRBV4-3 and TRBJ2-1, with 9 bases matching TRBD2. CDR3 protein: CASSQEGGIAGDGSYNEQFF. The nucleotides read TGCGCCAGCAGCCAAGAGGGAGGGATAGCGGGAGACGGCTCCTACAATGAGCAGTTCTTC.